This TCR beta chain was observed in a study of blood T cell repertoires in COVID-19. Overall study: T cells, B-cell-depleted T cells, or PBMCs supplied cDNA or gDNA.

Germline CDR1 MNHEY, CDR2 SVGAGI. This CDR3 is built from 14 residues. V dropped 5 bases and J dropped 4 bases, with 15 bases sitting between them. This clone was counted a single time. Some clones are missing from TCRdb's copy, which holds only in-frame ones; the method was immunoSEQ multiplex PCR. The sample records 45,000 to 55,000 clones, less than 85% being singletons. This sequence joins TRBV6-5 and TRBJ2-7, with D maybe TRBD1 (5 bases). The sample consisted of peripheral blood. The clonotype originates from a man aged 45-60 years with active COVID-19. The CDR3 sequence is CASSRAGLIYEQYF. The DNA of the CDR3 is TGTGCCAGCAGTAGGGCAGGGCTAATTTACGAGCAGTACTTC.